This TCR beta chain was sequenced for a study of shared clonotypes between healthy human individuals. Overall study: A donor's plate count was three for CD4 naive and three for CD4 memory; CD8 naive had two and CD8 memory one.

V lost 4 bases to trimming and J lost 2 bases, with 12 bases between them. The CDR3 length is 14 residues. From germline, CDR1 is SGDLS and CDR2 YYNGEE. Findings and limits, study-wide: It was only blood that was sampled, and tissue repertoires likely differ.

A note on this clone: Its specificity is not known.

Method: immunoSEQ multiplex PCR; TCRdb's copy keeps in-frame clones and lacks some. The sample holds roughly 76,000 clones, 60% to 80% seen once. The J gene is TRBJ1-1, the V gene TRBV9; possibly TRBD1 for D (6 bases). This TCR was sampled from a man aged 25-40 years in good health. What was sequenced was memory CD8+ T cells sorted from blood. Subset denoted: CD45RO+ cells pooled with CCR7-negative TemRA cells. The CDR3 loop reads CASSIGGLNTEAFF. The CDR3 coding sequence is TGTGCCAGCAGCATAGGGGGTCTTAACACTGAAGCTTTCTTT.